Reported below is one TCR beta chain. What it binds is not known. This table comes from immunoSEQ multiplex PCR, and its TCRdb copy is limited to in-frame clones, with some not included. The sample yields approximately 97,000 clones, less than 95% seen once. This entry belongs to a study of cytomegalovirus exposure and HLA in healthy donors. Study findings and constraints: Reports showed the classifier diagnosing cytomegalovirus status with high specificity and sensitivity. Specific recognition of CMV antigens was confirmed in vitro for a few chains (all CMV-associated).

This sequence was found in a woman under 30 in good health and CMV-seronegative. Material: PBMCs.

CDR3 coding DNA: TGTGCCATCATCGGGGAACAGGGGGTTAACACCGGGGAGCTGTTTTTT. Translated: CAIIGEQGVNTGELFF. The V and J genes are TRBV10-3 and TRBJ2-2, with 8 bases matching TRBD1. Trimming at V came to 7 bases and at J to 2 bases, leaving 9 bases not matched to a gene. Germline V lookup: CDR1 ENHRY, CDR2 SYGVKD. The CDR3 has 16 amino acids.